These T cell receptor beta chains were read from a single sample in a study of T cells in Graves' hyperthyroidism and ophthalmopathy. Each CDR3 protein is one row after TCRdb ran MiXCR on the multiplex PCR reads. Seen here are approximately 560,000 distinct CDR3 sequences, about 45% observed once, and the top ten hold approximately 8.2%. Sequencing used peripheral blood or thyroid tissue (not recorded which). The receptors come from a woman under 30 with Graves' hyperthyroidism. Both conserved end residues are part of each CDR3. The order of the fields is CDR3 length, clone size, D gene, J gene, V gene, CDR3 protein, CDR3 DNA. A D gene is named only where the DNA matches it firmly. A row's size may be missing; if present it is once, few, many or a size class.

CDR3 length: 15
clone size: few
D gene: TRBD2
J gene: TRBJ2-7
V gene: TRBV20-1
CDR3 protein: CSARASASGSYEQYF
CDR3 DNA: TGCAGTGCTAGGGCTTCTGCTAGCGGTTCCTACGAGCAGTACTTC

CDR3 length: 14
clone size: .
D gene: .
J gene: TRBJ1-2
V gene: TRBV5-1
CDR3 protein: CASSFWTGISGYTF
CDR3 DNA: TGCGCCAGCAGCTTCTGGACCGGTATTAGTGGCTACACCTTC

CDR3 length: 14
clone size: .
D gene: TRBD1
J gene: TRBJ2-7
V gene: TRBV20-1
CDR3 protein: CSARGYGQGVEQYF
CDR3 DNA: TGCAGTGCTAGAGGATACGGACAGGGGGTCGAGCAGTACTTC

CDR3 length: 12
clone size: .
D gene: .
J gene: TRBJ2-7
V gene: TRBV7-2
CDR3 protein: CASSPPRGEQYF
CDR3 DNA: TGTGCCAGCAGCCCCCCCAGGGGCGAGCAGTACTTC

CDR3 length: 10
clone size: .
D gene: TRBD1
J gene: TRBJ1-2
V gene: TRBV9
CDR3 protein: CARDRDRDTF
CDR3 DNA: TGTGCCAGAGACCGGGACAGGGACACCTTC

CDR3 length: 13
clone size: many
D gene: .
J gene: TRBJ2-2
V gene: TRBV29-1
CDR3 protein: CSFTGKNTGELFF
CDR3 DNA: TGCAGCTTTACGGGGAAGAACACCGGGGAGCTGTTTTTT

CDR3 length: 13
clone size: .
D gene: .
J gene: TRBJ2-7
V gene: TRBV5-1
CDR3 protein: CASSLLGGVEQYF
CDR3 DNA: TGCGCCAGCAGCCTATTAGGGGGGGTCGAGCAGTACTTC

CDR3 length: 15
clone size: .
D gene: .
J gene: TRBJ1-1
V gene: TRBV6-2/TRBV6-3
CDR3 protein: CASSYSGRADTEAFF
CDR3 DNA: TGTGCCAGCAGTTACTCTGGCAGGGCAGACACTGAAGCTTTCTTT

CDR3 length: 16
clone size: .
D gene: TRBD1
J gene: TRBJ1-4
V gene: TRBV27
CDR3 protein: CASSLSQGATNEKLFF
CDR3 DNA: TGTGCCAGCAGTTTGTCCCAGGGGGCAACTAATGAAAAACTGTTTTTT

CDR3 length: 13
clone size: many
D gene: .
J gene: TRBJ1-1
V gene: TRBV29-1
CDR3 protein: CSVASQVSAEAFF
CDR3 DNA: TGCAGCGTTGCCTCACAGGTTTCAGCTGAAGCTTTCTTT

CDR3 length: 14
clone size: few
D gene: .
J gene: TRBJ2-7
V gene: TRBV12-3/TRBV12-4
CDR3 protein: CASSAGFPVYEQYF
CDR3 DNA: TGTGCCAGCAGTGCGGGCTTCCCGGTCTACGAGCAGTACTTC

CDR3 length: 13
clone size: .
D gene: .
J gene: TRBJ1-5
V gene: TRBV7-2
CDR3 protein: CASSLVAQQPQHF
CDR3 DNA: TGTGCCAGCAGCTTAGTTGCGCAACAGCCCCAGCATTTT

CDR3 length: 13
clone size: .
D gene: .
J gene: TRBJ2-7
V gene: TRBV20-1
CDR3 protein: CSARDRQTYEQYF
CDR3 DNA: TGCAGTGCTAGAGATCGACAGACCTACGAGCAGTACTTC

CDR3 length: 15
clone size: .
D gene: TRBD1
J gene: TRBJ1-2
V gene: TRBV7-9
CDR3 protein: CASSPGTGDYYGYTF
CDR3 DNA: TGTGCCAGCAGCCCGGGGACAGGGGACTACTATGGCTACACCTTC

CDR3 length: 13
clone size: .
D gene: .
J gene: TRBJ1-1
V gene: TRBV20-1
CDR3 protein: CSATLVSNTEAFF
CDR3 DNA: TGCAGTGCTACTTTGGTGTCGAACACTGAAGCTTTCTTT

CDR3 length: 12
clone size: .
D gene: .
J gene: TRBJ1-5
V gene: TRBV12-3/TRBV12-4
CDR3 protein: CASSYDGETQHF
CDR3 DNA: TGTGCCAGCAGTTACGACGGCGAGACCCAGCATTTT

CDR3 length: 16
clone size: .
D gene: TRBD1
J gene: TRBJ2-3
V gene: TRBV25-1
CDR3 protein: CASSEMTGPLADTQYF
CDR3 DNA: TGTGCCAGCAGTGAGATGACAGGGCCCCTTGCAGATACGCAGTATTTT

CDR3 length: 14
clone size: .
D gene: .
J gene: TRBJ1-1
V gene: TRBV7-8
CDR3 protein: CASSPGVLGTEAFF
CDR3 DNA: TGTGCCAGCTCACCGGGGGTTCTCGGCACTGAAGCTTTCTTT

CDR3 length: 13
clone size: .
D gene: .
J gene: TRBJ1-2
V gene: TRBV5-1
CDR3 protein: CASSSGTSNGYTF
CDR3 DNA: TGCGCCAGCAGCTCGGGGACTAGCAATGGCTACACCTTC

CDR3 length: 15
clone size: .
D gene: .
J gene: TRBJ1-5
V gene: TRBV19
CDR3 protein: CASIARTGTNQPQHF
CDR3 DNA: TGTGCCAGTATTGCCAGGACCGGTACTAATCAGCCCCAGCATTTT